This T cell receptor (beta chain) was documented in a study of early T cells in non-severe SARS-CoV-2 infection. Study summary: Sequencing used unsorted whole-blood bulk RNA, so chains lack pairing.

This clonotype was seen ten or more times. Unique molecular identifiers tagged individual cDNA molecules. One entry per CDR3 protein, called by TCRdb with MiXCR from the 5' RACE reads. The sample comprises approximately 69,000 distinct CDR3 sequences, approximately 12% of which are singletons, and roughly 6.8% rests with the top ten. The sequenced sample was whole blood. The sequence came from an adult who was a healthcare worker with PCR-confirmed SARS-CoV-2 infection or an uninfected control (not recorded which).

The CDR3 reads CASSLERGGFSEQYF. The CDR3 DNA sequence: TGTGCCAGCAGCTTAGAGCGGGGAGGTTTCTCCGAGCAGTACTTC. The V gene is TRBV7-2, the J gene TRBJ2-7, with 7 bases lining up with TRBD2. Germline V gives CDR1 SGHTA, CDR2 FQGNSA. The junction had 9 bases not matched to a gene; V was cut back by 1 base and J by 6 bases. The CDR3 has 15 amino acids.